According to its frequency, the clone carrying this TCR beta chain is large. This sample is drawn from a study of T cell clusters in autoimmune cytopenias. TRB rearrangements were amplified by touch-down multiplex PCR with mixed TRB-A/B primers. TCRdb processed the multiplex PCR reads again and assigns one entry to each CDR3 protein, with no DNA. Across about 4,800 distinct CDR3 sequences, the top ten clones capture approximately 8.5% of the sample. TRB was amplified from about 270 ng of peripheral blood genomic DNA per sample. Germline-derived CDR1 and CDR2 are LNHDA and SQIVND (reference sequence). CDR3 length equals 15 residues.

Source material: peripheral blood. The rearrangement uses TRBV19 and TRBJ2-6; the TRBD1 assignment by TCRdb is unverifiable without DNA. This sequence was found in a human donor with an autoimmune cytopenia or autoimmune hepatitis (not recorded which). The chain's CDR3 is CAAKGGDAGANVLTF.